At least ten counts were recorded for the clone carrying this T cell receptor (beta chain). TCRdb analysed the 5' RACE reads with MiXCR anew, one entry per CDR3 protein. The sample comprises roughly 690,000 distinct CDR3 sequences, less than 7% of which are singletons, and about 1.8% rests with the top ten. The CDR3 contains 15 residues. Deletions cut 1 base from V and 1 base from J, with 10 bases between. CDR1 is LGHNA, CDR2 YNFKEQ, per germline. The data are from a study of identical twins. This chain joins TRBV4-2 and TRBJ1-2; D remains ambiguous. The sequenced material came from naive T cells sorted from blood. This clonotype was obtained from a man aged 18 to 30 in good health. CDR3 sequence: CASSQVGILNYGYTF. Here the CDR3 DNA reads TGTGCCAGCAGCCAAGTCGGCATCCTTAACTATGGCTACACCTTC.